One sample yielded the 2 T cell receptor beta chains listed below, sequenced in a study of Ad26.COV2.S vaccination and SARS-CoV-2 variants. Described treatment: 15 to 20 received Ad26.COV2.S at low or high dose, single or two shots; about 5 received placebo; per-sample allocation not given. Sample collection was performed on day 63 after the first vaccine or placebo injection. Sequencing used immunoSEQ multiplex PCR; TCRdb keeps in-frame clones, though not all of them. The table has 440,000 or so clones, 70% to 90% seen once. Sequencing was performed on peripheral blood, taken in a trial of Ad26.COV2.S vaccine versus placebo. Receptors were obtained from a person between 18 and 59 years old who received the Ad26.COV2.S COVID-19 vaccine or a placebo.

The V and J genes are TRBV4-3 and TRBJ1-3, with D maybe TRBD1 (5 bases). V was shortened by 6 bases and J by 0 bases, with 15 bases between the two germline ends. CDR3 length: 16 residues. Germline CDR1 LGHNA, CDR2 YSLEER. The chain's CDR3 is CASSRDRSSSGNTIYF. The CDR3 nucleotides are TGCGCCAGCAGTCGTGACAGAAGTTCCTCTGGAAACACCATATATTTT.

The chain employs TRBV5-1 and TRBJ2-5, with a tentative D call TRBD2 (6 bases). Germline V CDR1 and CDR2: SGHRS, YFSETQ. This CDR3 contains 15 residues. Trimming removed 1 base from V and 1 base from J, with 11 bases in between. The CDR3 DNA reads TGCGCCAGCAGCTTGAGGGGAGGCAGCCAAGAGACCCAGTACTTC. Translated: CASSLRGGSQETQYF.